These 16 T cell receptor beta chains came from one sample sequenced in a study of shared clonotypes between healthy human individuals. Assay used: immunoSEQ multiplex PCR; TCRdb lists only in-frame clones, some missing. The top ten hold around a third of the sample, which has around 690,000 clones, roughly 87% seen once. The sample was memory CD8+ T cells from PBMCs. Subset described: CD45RO+ cells pooled with CCR7-negative TemRA cells. The receptors originated from a man between 18 and 29 years old in good health. Some clones in this sample may be carry-over from other donors' samples.

V and J are TRBV5-1 and TRBJ1-1; 8 nucleotides match TRBD1. J was trimmed by 7 bases and V by 4 bases; bases with no gene match: 6. This CDR3 has 13 residues. CDR1 SGHRS and CDR2 YFSETQ come from the germline V gene. CDR3 protein: CASSVTGTGEAFF. The CDR3 DNA is TGCGCCAGCAGCGTTACCGGGACAGGTGAAGCTTTCTTT.

As regards this clone: A much bigger clone sits one base away, suggesting this may be a read error. The chain is built from TRBV27 and TRBJ2-2; no definite D call. Germline-derived CDR1 and CDR2 are MNHEY and SMNVEV (reference sequence). The CDR3 runs to 13 residues. The CDR3 region has the DNA TGTGCCGGCAGTTTGGGTAACACCGGGGAGCTGTTTTTT. It is translated as CAGSLGNTGELFF.

In regard to this clone: This sample includes further DNA sequences coding for the same CDR3. V is TRBV9 and J is TRBJ2-7; perhaps TRBD2 as D (6 bases). This CDR3 contains 13 residues. Trimming took off 2 bases at V and 3 bases at J, with 9 bases between the two ends. Germline CDR1 is SGDLS and CDR2 is YYNGEE. The CDR3 region has the DNA TGTGCCAGCAGCGTCGGGAGCTACTACGAGCAGTACTTC. Translating it yields CASSVGSYYEQYF.

This chain joins TRBV27 and TRBJ2-3; perhaps TRBD1 as D (5 bases). V was clipped by 5 bases and J by 2 bases, with 11 bases between them. In germline, CDR1 is MNHEY, CDR2 SMNVEV (reference sequence). The CDR3 is made up of 14 amino acids. CDR3 region: CASSRGQHTDTQYF. The CDR3 bases are TGTGCCAGCAGTAGGGGCCAACACACAGATACGCAGTATTTT.

The chain uses TRBV5-1 and TRBJ2-1; D not certain. Germline V CDR1 and CDR2: SGHRS, YFSETQ. Between the trimmed V and J ends, which lost 0 bases and 3 bases, there was a span of 16 bases. The CDR3 runs 17 residues. For the CDR3, the DNA is TGCGCCAGCAGCTTGGGGAGACACCCGCAGGACTACAATGAGCAGTTCTTC. It specifies CASSLGRHPQDYNEQFF.

As concerns this clone: Other DNA sequences of this sample code for an identical CDR3. The V and J genes are TRBV4-1 and TRBJ2-7; TRBD2 aligns across 12 bases. CDR3 length: 15 amino acids. Germline values: CDR1 MGHRA, CDR2 YSYEKL. After removal of 1 base from V and 2 bases from J, the junction contained 0 bases not matched to a gene. DNA of the CDR3: TGCGCCAGCAGCCAAGGACTAGCGGGAGCCTACGAGCAGTACTTC. Residues: CASSQGLAGAYEQYF.

This chain joins TRBV7-9 and TRBJ2-1; tentative D call: TRBD2 (6 bases). The CDR3 spans 17 residues. Trimming took off 3 bases at V and 8 bases at J, with 23 bases between the two ends. The germline gives CDR1 SEHNR, CDR2 FQNEAQ (reference sequence). The CDR3 nucleotides read TGTGCCAGCAGCTTGAGGGAAGGGACTGGGAAGGGTGATGAGCAGTTCTTC. Amino acid sequence: CASSLREGTGKGDEQFF.

DNA of the CDR3: TGTGCCAGCAGTGAATTTGGGTCCTACGAGCAGTACTTC. Its protein is CASSEFGSYEQYF. The V gene is TRBV2, the J gene TRBJ2-7; the D is unclear. Germline V gives CDR1 SNHLY, CDR2 FYNNEI. The V end lost 2 bases, the J end lost 1 base, and 6 bases lay between the germline ends. The CDR3 contains 13 residues.

The chain employs TRBV6-1 and TRBJ2-5; unclear D gene. CDR3 length equals 14 residues. Per the germline V gene, CDR1 is MNHNS and CDR2 is SASEGT. The V end lost 8 bases, the J end lost 5 bases, and 18 bases lay between the germline ends. In DNA, the CDR3 is TGTGCCAGCTCTCCCCTTGAGACTTTGGAGACCCAGTACTTC. Translation: CASSPLETLETQYF.

The chain uses TRBV9 and TRBJ2-7; 7 bases line up with TRBD2. V shed 0 bases and J 3 bases; nucleotides not matched to a gene: 6. The germline gives CDR1 SGDLS, CDR2 YYNGEE. The CDR3 is 15 residues long. The CDR3 DNA reads as TGTGCCAGCAGCGTAGGTTGGGAGGGTGGCTACGAGCAGTACTTC. It translates to CASSVGWEGGYEQYF.

CDR3 DNA: TGCGCCAGCGGGAACCGGGACAACTACGAGCAGTACTTC. This translates into CASGNRDNYEQYF. This chain links TRBV5-1 with TRBJ2-7, with D perhaps TRBD1 (6 bases). V lost 7 bases and J 3 bases, leaving 14 bases between the germline ends. The CDR3 consists of 13 residues. Germline CDR1 and CDR2: SGHRS and YFSETQ.

The V call is TRBV6-1, the J call TRBJ1-3; D not certain. This CDR3 has 15 residues. Germline V CDR1 and CDR2: MNHNS, SASEGT. Trimming stripped 7 bases from V and 10 bases from J, with 23 bases between. This chain's CDR3 is CASIKSWERSGTIYF. CDR3 sequence (DNA): TGTGCCAGCATCAAATCTTGGGAGCGGTCCGGAACCATATATTTT.

The CDR3 DNA is TGTGCCAGCAGCCCCCCTCTAGCGGGGGTAGCCAAAAACATTCAGTACTTC. It codes for CASSPPLAGVAKNIQYF. V and J are TRBV11-2 and TRBJ2-4; 10 nucleotides align to TRBD2. Germline lookup yields CDR1 SGHAT and CDR2 FQNNGV. V shed 5 bases and J 0 bases; nucleotides not matched to a gene: 7. The CDR3 is made up of 17 amino acids.

V is TRBV7-2 and J is TRBJ1-6; tentative D call: TRBD1 (5 bases). Germline CDR1 is SGHTA and CDR2 is FQGNSA. Trimming stripped 1 base from V and 7 bases from J, with 14 bases between. This CDR3 region has 16 residues. CDR3: CASSLEEGFANSPLHF. In nucleotides, the CDR3 is TGTGCCAGCAGCTTAGAGGAGGGGTTCGCCAATTCACCCCTCCACTTT.

V and J are TRBV2 and TRBJ2-4; D gene ambiguous. CDR1 is SNHLY, CDR2 FYNNEI, per germline. The CDR3 is made up of 11 amino acids. Trimming shortened V by 7 bases and J by 10 bases, and 11 bases separated the two germline ends. This chain's CDR3 is CASTTQRIQYF. CDR3 nucleotide sequence: TGTGCCAGCACTACCCAGCGTATTCAGTACTTC.

The chain has TRBV5-1 and TRBJ2-7; the D is unclear. Germline CDR1 is SGHRS and CDR2 is YFSETQ. This CDR3 has 14 residues. Deletions cut 0 bases from V and 0 bases from J, with 7 bases between. The CDR3 protein is CASSLVDPSYEQYF. The CDR3 nucleotides are TGCGCCAGCAGCTTGGTTGATCCCTCCTACGAGCAGTACTTC.